This TCR beta chain was observed in a study of Ad26.COV2.S vaccination and SARS-CoV-2 variants (TCRdb year 2021). At the level of the whole study: Vaccine-arm donors were drawn from COV1001, a multicentre, randomized, double-blind, placebo-controlled phase I-IIa trial of Ad26.COV2.S in healthy adults. The specificity and breadth of SARS-CoV-2-reactive T cell receptors after Ad26.COV2.S vaccination were assessed by TCRbeta repertoire sequencing. Ad26.COV2.S was given intramuscularly at 5x10^10 or 1x10^11 viral particles, as a single shot or as two shots 56 days apart. The TCR-sequenced set comprised around 30 samples: roughly 19 Ad26.COV2.S vaccine recipients, 5 placebo recipients and 8 SARS-CoV-2 convalescent individuals. Blinding of investigators to trial group allocation was maintained during experiments and outcome assessment. Trial participants were randomized into five groups of five, in which low-dose or high-dose Ad26.COV2.S was given once or twice, or placebo was given on both occasions.

This clone was recorded only once. It lacks a known antigen. Base qualities are not provided; no much larger clone lies one nucleotide away. Between the V and J ends, shortened by 1 base and 5 bases respectively, the junction contains 12 bases. The CDR3 covers 14 residues, taking in both the cysteine and the phenylalanine. The CDR3 DNA has 42 bases and is translated from base 1. CDR1 SGHVS and CDR2 FNYEAQ were looked up in the germline V gene. The investigation overall reported the following: Vaccine and placebo recipients had similar non-spike TCR breadth, a finding consistent with the vaccine containing only spike. Comparing responses between vaccine doses or regimens was not something the study was powered to do. Substantial breadth of spike-specific CD8+ and CD4+ T cell responses was reported after vaccination. The authors noted that total T cell responses may have been underestimated by the TCR breadth and depth analyses. Compared with placebo recipients, Ad26.COV2.S recipients showed higher spike-specific TCR breadth (P = 0.0014).

In light of the paper, this sample's treatment or condition label describes: 19 received Ad26.COV2.S at low or high dose, single or two shots; about 5 received placebo; per-sample allocation not given. For vaccine and placebo recipients, repertoires were sequenced using samples collected on day 63 after the first injection. Between 29 July and 7 August 2020, Cohort 1b enrolled 25 adults aged 18-55 years at one site in Boston, USA. Ad26.COV2.S consisted of a replication-incompetent adenovirus type 26 vector by which a prefusion-stabilized SARS-CoV-2 spike protein from the original Wuhan strain was expressed. The immunoSEQ Assay was the method used to sequence TCRbeta CDR3 regions. After extraction, genomic DNA underwent amplification by bias-controlled multiplex PCR, followed by high-throughput sequencing. In the original analysis: To quantify the absolute abundance of every unique TCRbeta CDR3 region, sequences were collapsed and filtered. Usable DNA was measured by amplifying reference genes present in all nucleated cells, and TCRbeta template counts were normalized to that usable DNA to estimate T cell fraction. Repertoire TCRs were annotated as SARS-CoV-2-specific when V gene, CDR3 amino acid sequence and J gene were exactly matched to a known reactive TCR set. The reference SARS-CoV-2 TCR set was obtained from MIRA and was filtered for enrichment in COVID-19-positive ImmuneCODE repertoires, whereby public or cross-reactive TCRs were removed. Using the MIRA antigens, annotated TCRs were further analysed by specific ORF or by position within an ORF. Breadth was defined as annotated unique rearrangements over total unique productive rearrangements; depth was the summed frequency of those rearrangements. TCR breadth was compared between groups using two-sided Wilcoxon rank-sum tests. TCRdb obtained this table from immuneACCESS and retained in-frame rearrangements with V and J assigned. These tables miss some clones; where compared with another copy, unresolved V genes account for less than half of the shortfall, and the remainder is unexplained. D and trimming come from the DNA, and the V and J calls and clone size come from that table. This sample gives fewer than 500,000 clones in total; 90% of them show up just once. The ten largest clonotypes hold roughly 3.9% of the sample.

The specimen was peripheral blood, collected in a trial of Ad26.COV2.S vaccine versus placebo. The sequence came from a person aged 18 to 65 who received the Ad26.COV2.S COVID-19 vaccine or a placebo. The rearrangement combines TRBV7-6 with TRBJ2-7, with the D gene too uncertain to name. Here is the DNA: TGTGCCAGCAGCTTAGGAATTGGGGTACACGAGCAGTACTTC. Protein translation: CASSLGIGVHEQYF.